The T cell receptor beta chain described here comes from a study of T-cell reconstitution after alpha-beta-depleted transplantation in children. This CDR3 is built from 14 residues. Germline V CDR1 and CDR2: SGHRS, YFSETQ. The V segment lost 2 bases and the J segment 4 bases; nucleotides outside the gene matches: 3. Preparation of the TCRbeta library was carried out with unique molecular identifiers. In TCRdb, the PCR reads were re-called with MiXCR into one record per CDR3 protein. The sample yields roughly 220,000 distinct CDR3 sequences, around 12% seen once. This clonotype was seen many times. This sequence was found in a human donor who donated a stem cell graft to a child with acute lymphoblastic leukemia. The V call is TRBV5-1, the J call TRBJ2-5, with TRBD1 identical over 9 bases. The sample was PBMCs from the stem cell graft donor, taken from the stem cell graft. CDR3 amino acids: CASSFDRGAETQYF. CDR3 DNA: TGCGCCAGCAGCTTCGACAGGGGGGCAGAGACCCAGTACTTC.